The 6 T cell receptor beta chains below all came from one sample that was sequenced in a study of blood T cell repertoires in COVID-19. Profiling relied on immunoSEQ multiplex PCR, and the TCRdb table lists in-frame clones only, not all of them. Of about 240,000 clones in the sample, about nine tenths were seen once. The sample taken for sequencing was peripheral blood. Receptor source: a man aged 25-45 years with COVID-19, enrolled during active disease.

The J gene is TRBJ1-1, the V gene TRBV10-3; D is unresolved. The germline V gene encodes CDR1 ENHRY and CDR2 SYGVKD. The CDR3 sequence is 13 residues long. The V gene lost 2 bases and the J gene lost 11 bases, with 15 bases spanning the gap. This chain's CDR3 is CAISEPPTRMAFF. CDR3 bases: TGTGCCATCAGTGAGCCTCCTACGAGGATGGCTTTCTTT.

The chain joins TRBV19 to TRBJ2-1; 9 bases fit TRBD2. The germline V gene encodes CDR1 LNHDA and CDR2 SQIVND (reference sequence). Trimming cost V 4 bases and J 7 bases; bases outside gene matches: 5. The CDR3 spans 14 residues. CDR3 residues: CASSSSGGRNEQFF. The CDR3 DNA reads TGTGCCAGTAGTAGCAGCGGGGGGAGAAATGAGCAGTTCTTC.

The genes are TRBV3-1 (or the pseudogene TRBV3-2) and TRBJ1-3; D ambiguous. The CDR3 extends over 14 amino acids. The germline V gene has CDR1 LGHDT and CDR2 YNNKEL (reference sequence). The V and J ends lost 1 base and 1 base respectively, with 5 bases between them. DNA for the CDR3: TGTGCCAGCAGCCAAGCGGGTTCTGGAAACACCATATATTTT. Protein: CASSQAGSGNTIYF.

This rearrangement joins TRBV19 to TRBJ1-3; TRBD1 matches at 9 bases. The ends lost 3 bases at V and 0 bases at J; junction bases unmatched: 6. The CDR3 sequence is 17 residues long. Germline assignment: CDR1 LNHDA and CDR2 SQIVND (reference sequence). CDR3 coding DNA: TGTGCCAGTAGTATCCGAGGGACAGGGTCCTCTGGAAACACCATATATTTT. The encoded protein is CASSIRGTGSSGNTIYF.

The chain couples TRBV6-8 to TRBJ2-3; the D is unclear. The V end was cut by 0 bases, the J end by 3 bases, with 7 bases between. Germline CDR1 reads MNHGY; CDR2 reads SAAAGT. This CDR3 has 14 residues. The CDR3 region has the DNA TGTGCCAGCAGTTACTCGTTGGCAACAGATACGCAGTATTTT. Translated, it gives CASSYSLATDTQYF.

The table lists this clone with a count of one. This sequence joins TRBV19 and TRBJ1-5; TRBD1 is a possible D gene (6 bases). Trimming pared 1 base from V and 3 bases from J, leaving 19 bases between. CDR1 is LNHDA and CDR2 is SQIVND in the germline V gene (reference sequence). This CDR3 has 18 residues. CDR3 DNA: TGTGCCAGTAGTATAGGGCCCTCGGGGGGGGCATACAATCAGCCCCAGCATTTT. It is translated as CASSIGPSGGAYNQPQHF.